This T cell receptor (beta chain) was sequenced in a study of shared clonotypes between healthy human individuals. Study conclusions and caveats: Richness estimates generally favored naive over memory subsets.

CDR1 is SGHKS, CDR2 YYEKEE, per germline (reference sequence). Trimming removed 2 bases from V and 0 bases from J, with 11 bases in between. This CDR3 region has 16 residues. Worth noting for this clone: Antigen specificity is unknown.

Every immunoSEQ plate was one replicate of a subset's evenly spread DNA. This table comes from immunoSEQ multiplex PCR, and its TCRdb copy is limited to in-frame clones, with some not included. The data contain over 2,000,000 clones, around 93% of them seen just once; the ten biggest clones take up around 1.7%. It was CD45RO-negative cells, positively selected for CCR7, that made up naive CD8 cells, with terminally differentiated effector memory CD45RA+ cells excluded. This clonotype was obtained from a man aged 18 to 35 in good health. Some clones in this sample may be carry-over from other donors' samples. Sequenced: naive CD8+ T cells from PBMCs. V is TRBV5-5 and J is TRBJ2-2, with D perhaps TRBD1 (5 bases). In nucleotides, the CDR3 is TGTGCCAGCAGCTTAAGACAGCCCACGAACACCGGGGAGCTGTTTTTT. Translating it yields CASSLRQPTNTGELFF.